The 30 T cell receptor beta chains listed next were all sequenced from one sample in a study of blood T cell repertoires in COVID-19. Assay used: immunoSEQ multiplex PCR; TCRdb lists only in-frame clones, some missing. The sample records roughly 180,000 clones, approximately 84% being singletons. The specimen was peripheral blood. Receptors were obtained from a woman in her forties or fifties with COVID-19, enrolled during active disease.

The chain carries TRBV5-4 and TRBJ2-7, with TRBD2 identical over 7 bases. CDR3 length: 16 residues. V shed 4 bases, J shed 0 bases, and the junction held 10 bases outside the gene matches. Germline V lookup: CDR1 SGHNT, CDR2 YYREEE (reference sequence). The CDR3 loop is CASSRKGTGGSYEQYF. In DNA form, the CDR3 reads TGTGCCAGCAGCCGAAAAGGGACGGGGGGCTCCTACGAGCAGTACTTC.

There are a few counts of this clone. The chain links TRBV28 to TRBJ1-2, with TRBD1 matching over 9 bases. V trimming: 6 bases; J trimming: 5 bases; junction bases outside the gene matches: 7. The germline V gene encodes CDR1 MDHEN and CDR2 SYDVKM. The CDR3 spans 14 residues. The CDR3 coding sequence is TGTGCCAGCAGAACCGGGACAGGGCGTTATGGCTACACCTTC. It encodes CASRTGTGRYGYTF.

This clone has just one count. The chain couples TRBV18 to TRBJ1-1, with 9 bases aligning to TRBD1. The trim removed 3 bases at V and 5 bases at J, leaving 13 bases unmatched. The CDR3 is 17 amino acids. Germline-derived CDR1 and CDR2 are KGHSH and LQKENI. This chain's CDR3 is CASSPLTLQGAGTEAFF. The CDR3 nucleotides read TGTGCCAGCTCACCGCTTACTCTACAGGGGGCAGGGACTGAAGCTTTCTTT. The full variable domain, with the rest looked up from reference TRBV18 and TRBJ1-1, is NAGVMQNPRHLVRRRGQEARLRCSPMKGHSHVYWYRQLPEEGLKFMVYLQKENIIDESGMPKERFSAEFPKEGPSILRIQQVVRGDSAAYFCASSPLTLQGAGTEAFFGQGTRLTVV.

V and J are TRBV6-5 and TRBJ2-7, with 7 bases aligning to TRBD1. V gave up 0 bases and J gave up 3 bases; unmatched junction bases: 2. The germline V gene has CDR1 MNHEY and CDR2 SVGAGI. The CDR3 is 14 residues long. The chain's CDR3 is CASSYSRDSYEQYF. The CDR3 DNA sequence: TGTGCCAGCAGTTACTCGAGGGACAGCTACGAGCAGTACTTC.

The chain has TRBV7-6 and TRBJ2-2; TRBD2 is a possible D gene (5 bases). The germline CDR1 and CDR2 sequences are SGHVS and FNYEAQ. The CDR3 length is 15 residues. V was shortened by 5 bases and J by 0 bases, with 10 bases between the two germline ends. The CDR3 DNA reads TGTGCCAGCAGCAGGAGGTACCCGAACACCGGGGAGCTGTTTTTT. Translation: CASSRRYPNTGELFF.

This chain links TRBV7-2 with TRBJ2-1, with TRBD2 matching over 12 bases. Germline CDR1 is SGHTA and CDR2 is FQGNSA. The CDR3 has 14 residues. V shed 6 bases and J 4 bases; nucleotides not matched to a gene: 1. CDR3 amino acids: CASRLAGGYNEQFF. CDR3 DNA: TGTGCCAGCAGACTAGCGGGGGGATACAATGAGCAGTTCTTC.

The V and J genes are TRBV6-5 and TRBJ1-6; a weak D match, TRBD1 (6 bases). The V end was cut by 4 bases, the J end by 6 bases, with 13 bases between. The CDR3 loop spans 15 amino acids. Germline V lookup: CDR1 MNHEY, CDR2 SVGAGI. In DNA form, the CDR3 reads TGTGCCAGCAGTTTAGCAGGGGAAGGTAATTCACCCCTCCACTTT. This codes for CASSLAGEGNSPLHF.

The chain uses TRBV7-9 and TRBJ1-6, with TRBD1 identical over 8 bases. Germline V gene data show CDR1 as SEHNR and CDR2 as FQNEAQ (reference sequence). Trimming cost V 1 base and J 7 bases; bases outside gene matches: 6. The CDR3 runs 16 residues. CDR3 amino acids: CASSLEGTGPNSPLHF. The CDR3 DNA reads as TGTGCCAGCAGCTTAGAAGGGACAGGCCCAAATTCACCCCTCCACTTT.

The CDR3 protein is CAVPPSSSGVCSYNEQFF. CDR3 coding DNA: TGTGCCGTACCTCCGAGCTCTAGCGGGGTGTGCTCCTACAATGAGCAGTTCTTC. V gene TRBV19 combines with J gene TRBJ2-1; the match to TRBD2 covers 9 bases. The CDR3 is 18 amino acids. Germline lookup yields CDR1 LNHDA and CDR2 SQIVND (reference sequence). V was pared by 11 bases and J by 0 bases, with 17 bases of the junction left unmatched.

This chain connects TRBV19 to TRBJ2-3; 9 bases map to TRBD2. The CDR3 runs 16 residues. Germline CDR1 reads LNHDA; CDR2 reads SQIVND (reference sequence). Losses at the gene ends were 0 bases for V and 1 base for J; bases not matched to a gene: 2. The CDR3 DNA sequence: TGTGCCAGTAGTATAGATCGACTAGCGGGCACAGATACGCAGTATTTT. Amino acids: CASSIDRLAGTDTQYF.

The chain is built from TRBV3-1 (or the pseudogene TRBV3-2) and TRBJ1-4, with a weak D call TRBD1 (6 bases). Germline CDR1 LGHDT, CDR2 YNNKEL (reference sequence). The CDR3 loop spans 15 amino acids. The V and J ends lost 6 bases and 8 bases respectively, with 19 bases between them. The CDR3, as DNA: TGTGCCAGCAGTCCGAAGTCAGGGGACCCCGAAAAACTGTTTTTT. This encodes CASSPKSGDPEKLFF.

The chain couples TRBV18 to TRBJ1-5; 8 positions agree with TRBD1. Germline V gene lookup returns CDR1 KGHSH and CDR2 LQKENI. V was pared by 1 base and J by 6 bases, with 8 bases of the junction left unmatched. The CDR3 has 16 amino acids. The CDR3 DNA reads TGTGCCAGCTCACCACTCGGGCAGGGGGCCTTTCAGCCCCAGCATTTT. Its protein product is CASSPLGQGAFQPQHF.

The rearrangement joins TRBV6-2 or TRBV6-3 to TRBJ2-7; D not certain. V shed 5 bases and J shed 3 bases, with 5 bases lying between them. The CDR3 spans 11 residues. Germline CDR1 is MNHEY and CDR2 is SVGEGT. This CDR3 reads CASSSIYEQYF. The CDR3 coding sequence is TGTGCCAGCAGTAGCATCTACGAGCAGTACTTC.

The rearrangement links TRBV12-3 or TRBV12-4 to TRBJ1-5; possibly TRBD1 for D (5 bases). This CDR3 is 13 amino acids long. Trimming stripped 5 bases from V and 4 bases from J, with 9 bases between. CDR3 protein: CASSRNRNQPQHF. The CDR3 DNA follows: TGTGCCAGCAGTCGGAACAGGAATCAGCCCCAGCATTTT.

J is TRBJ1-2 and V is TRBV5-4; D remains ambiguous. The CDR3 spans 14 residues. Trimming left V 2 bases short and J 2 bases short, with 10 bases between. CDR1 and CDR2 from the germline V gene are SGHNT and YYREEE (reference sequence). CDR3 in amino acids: CASSFPGKNYGYTF. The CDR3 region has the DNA TGTGCCAGCAGCTTTCCGGGAAAAAACTATGGCTACACCTTC.

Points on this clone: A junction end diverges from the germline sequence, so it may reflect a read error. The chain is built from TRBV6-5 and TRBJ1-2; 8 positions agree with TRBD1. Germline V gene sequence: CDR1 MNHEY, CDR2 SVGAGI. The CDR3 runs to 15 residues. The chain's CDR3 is CASSNSGQGGRGYTF. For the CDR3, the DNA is TGTGCCAGCAGTAACTCAGGACAGGGAGGTCGTGGCTACACCTTC.

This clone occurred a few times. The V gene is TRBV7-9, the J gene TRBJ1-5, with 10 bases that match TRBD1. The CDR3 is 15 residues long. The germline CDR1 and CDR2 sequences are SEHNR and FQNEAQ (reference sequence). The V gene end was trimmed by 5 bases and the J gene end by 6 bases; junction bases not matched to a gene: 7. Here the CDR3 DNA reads TGTGCCAGCAGCCAGCTGGGACAGGGGACTCAGCCCCAGCATTTT. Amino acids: CASSQLGQGTQPQHF.

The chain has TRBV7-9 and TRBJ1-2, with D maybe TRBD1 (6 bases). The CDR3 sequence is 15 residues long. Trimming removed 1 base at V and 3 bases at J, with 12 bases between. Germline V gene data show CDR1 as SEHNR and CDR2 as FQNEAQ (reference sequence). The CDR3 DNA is TGTGCCAGCAGCTTAGAACAGGGCAACTACTATGGCTACACCTTC. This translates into CASSLEQGNYYGYTF. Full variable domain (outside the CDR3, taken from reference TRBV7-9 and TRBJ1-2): DTGVSQNPRHKITKRGQNVTFRCDPISEHNRLYWYRQTLGQGPEFLTYFQNEAQLEKSRLLSDRFSAERPKGSFSTLEIQRTEQGDSAMYLCASSLEQGNYYGYTFGSGTRLTVV.

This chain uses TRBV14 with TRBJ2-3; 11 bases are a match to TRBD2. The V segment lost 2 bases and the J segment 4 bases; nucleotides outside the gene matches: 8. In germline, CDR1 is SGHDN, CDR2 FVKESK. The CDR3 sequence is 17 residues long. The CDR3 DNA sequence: TGTGCCAGCAGCCAACTTAGCGGGGGGGCCAGATCAGATACGCAGTATTTT. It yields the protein CASSQLSGGARSDTQYF.

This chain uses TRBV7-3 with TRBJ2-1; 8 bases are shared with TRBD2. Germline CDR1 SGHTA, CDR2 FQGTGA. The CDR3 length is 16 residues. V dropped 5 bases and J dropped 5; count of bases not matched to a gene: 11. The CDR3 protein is CASSPGPAGAHNEQFF. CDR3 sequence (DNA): TGTGCCAGCAGCCCAGGGCCAGCGGGGGCCCACAATGAGCAGTTCTTC.

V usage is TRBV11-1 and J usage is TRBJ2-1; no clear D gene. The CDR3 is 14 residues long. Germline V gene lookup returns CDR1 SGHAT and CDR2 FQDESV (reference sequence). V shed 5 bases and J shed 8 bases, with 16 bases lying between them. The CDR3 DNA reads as TGTGCCAGCAGCGCACCCCCCGGCGGCGATGAGCAGTTCTTC. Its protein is CASSAPPGGDEQFF. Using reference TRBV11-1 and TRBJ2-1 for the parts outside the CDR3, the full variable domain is EAEVAQSPRYKITEKSQAVAFWCDPISGHATLYWYRQILGQGPELLVQFQDESVVDDSQLPKDRFSAERLKGVDSTLKIQPAELGDSAMYLCASSAPPGGDEQFFGPGTRLTVL.

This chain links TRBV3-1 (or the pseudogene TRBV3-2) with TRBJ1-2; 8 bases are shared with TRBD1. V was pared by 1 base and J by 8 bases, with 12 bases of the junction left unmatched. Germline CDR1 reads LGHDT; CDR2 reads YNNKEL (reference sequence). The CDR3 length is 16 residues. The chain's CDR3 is CASSQVDSRTGNGYTF. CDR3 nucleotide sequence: TGTGCCAGCAGCCAAGTGGATTCAAGGACAGGGAACGGCTACACCTTC.

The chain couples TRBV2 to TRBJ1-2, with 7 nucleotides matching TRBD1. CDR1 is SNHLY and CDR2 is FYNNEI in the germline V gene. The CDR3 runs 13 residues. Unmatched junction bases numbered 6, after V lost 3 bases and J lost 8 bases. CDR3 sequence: CASSDDRAEGYTF. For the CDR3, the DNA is TGTGCCAGCAGTGACGACAGGGCAGAAGGCTACACCTTC.

The CDR3 sequence is CASSLGAGSYEQYF. The CDR3 DNA reads TGTGCCAGCAGCTTAGGGGCGGGCAGTTACGAGCAGTACTTC. V and J are TRBV7-9 and TRBJ2-7; a weak D match, TRBD2 (5 bases). V shed 1 base and J shed 4 bases, with 11 bases lying between them. The CDR3 spans 14 residues. Germline loops: CDR1 SEHNR, CDR2 FQNEAQ (reference sequence).

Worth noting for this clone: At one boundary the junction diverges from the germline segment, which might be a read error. CDR3 sequence (DNA): TGTGCCAGCAGCGACAGGGGGTTCTATGGCTACACCTTT. The encoded protein is CASSDRGFYGYTF. The chain uses TRBV7-8 and TRBJ1-2, with 9 bases fitting TRBD1. Germline V gene lookup returns CDR1 SGHVS and CDR2 FQNEAQ. The CDR3 is 13 amino acids.

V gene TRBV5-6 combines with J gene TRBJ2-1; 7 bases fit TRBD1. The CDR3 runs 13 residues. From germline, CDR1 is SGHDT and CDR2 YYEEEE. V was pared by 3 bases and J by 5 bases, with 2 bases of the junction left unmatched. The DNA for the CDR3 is TGTGCCAGCAGCTGGGGACAGAACAATGAGCAGTTCTTC. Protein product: CASSWGQNNEQFF.

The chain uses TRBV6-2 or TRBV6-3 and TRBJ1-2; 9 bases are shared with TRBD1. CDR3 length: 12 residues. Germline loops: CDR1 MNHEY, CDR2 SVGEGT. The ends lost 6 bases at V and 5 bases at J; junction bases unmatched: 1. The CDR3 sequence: CASSGQGYGYTF. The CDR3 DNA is TGTGCCAGCAGCGGACAGGGGTATGGCTACACCTTC.

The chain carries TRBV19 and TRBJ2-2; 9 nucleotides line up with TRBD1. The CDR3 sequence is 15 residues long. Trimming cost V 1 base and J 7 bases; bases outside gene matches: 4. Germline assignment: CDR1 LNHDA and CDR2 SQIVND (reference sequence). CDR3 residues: CASSIGTGVIGELFF. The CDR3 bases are TGTGCCAGTAGTATAGGGACAGGGGTCATCGGGGAGCTGTTTTTT.

CDR3 sequence reads: CASGLGTRTRETQYF. CDR3 in DNA: TGTGCTAGTGGTTTGGGGACGAGGACTCGAGAGACCCAGTACTTC. The chain recombines TRBV12-5 with TRBJ2-5, with a possible D match to TRBD2 (5 bases). In germline, CDR1 is LGHNT, CDR2 FRNRAP. V dropped 1 base and J dropped 4 bases, with 13 bases sitting between them. This CDR3 contains 15 residues.

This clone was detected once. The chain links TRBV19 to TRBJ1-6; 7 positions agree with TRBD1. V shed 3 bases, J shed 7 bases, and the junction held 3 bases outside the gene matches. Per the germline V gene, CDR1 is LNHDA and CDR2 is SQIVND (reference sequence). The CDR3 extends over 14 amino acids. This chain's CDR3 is CASSITGANSPLHF. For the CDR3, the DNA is TGTGCCAGTAGTATCACAGGGGCCAATTCACCCCTCCACTTT.